One sample yielded the 13 T cell receptor beta chains listed below, sequenced in a study of blood T cell repertoires in COVID-19. Generated by immunoSEQ multiplex PCR, the TCRdb table keeps only in-frame clones and is missing some. In the table there are 200,000 to 250,000 clones, 80% to 85% of which are singletons. What was sequenced was peripheral blood. Receptor source: an elderly woman with COVID-19, enrolled during active disease.

This rearrangement joins TRBV29-1 to TRBJ2-1; possibly TRBD1 for D (6 bases). This CDR3 spans 14 amino acids. Germline CDR1 reads SQVTM; CDR2 reads ANQGSEA. V lost 6 bases and J 3 bases, leaving 15 bases between the germline ends. This chain's CDR3 is CSVRDTTIYNEQFF. DNA of the CDR3: TGCAGCGTCCGGGACACGACTATCTACAATGAGCAGTTCTTC.

The rearrangement links TRBV28 to TRBJ1-2, with D perhaps TRBD1 (6 bases). Trimming cost V 3 bases and J 6 bases, with 11 bases left between them. This CDR3 is built from 13 residues. Germline V gene sequence: CDR1 MDHEN, CDR2 SYDVKM. CDR3 DNA sequence: TGTGCCAGCAGTTTCCAGGGGTCCAATGGCTACACCTTC. Residues: CASSFQGSNGYTF.

The V gene is TRBV18, the J gene TRBJ2-1; TRBD2 agrees at 8 bases. The CDR3 loop spans 13 amino acids. V lost 4 bases, J lost 9 bases, and 5 bases stayed unmatched. The germline CDR1 and CDR2 sequences are KGHSH and LQKENI. CDR3 bases: TGTGCCAGCTCACTAGGACTAGCTGGTGAGCAGTTCTTC. Translated: CASSLGLAGEQFF.

The chain recombines TRBV16 with TRBJ1-2; 8 bases line up with TRBD1. The CDR3 sequence is 15 residues long. Germline V gene lookup returns CDR1 KGHSY and CDR2 FQNENV. V lost 4 bases, J lost 5 bases, and 9 bases stayed unmatched. The CDR3 DNA reads as TGTGCCAGCAGCCCCTTGGGACAGGAGGGTTATGGCTACACCTTC. Protein product: CASSPLGQEGYGYTF. The variable domain in full, with the rest retrieved from reference TRBV16 and TRBJ1-2, is GEEVAQTPKHLVRGEGQKAKLYCAPIKGHSYVFWYQQVLKNEFKFLISFQNENVFDETGMPKERFSAKCLPNSPCSLEIQATKLEDSAVYFCASSPLGQEGYGYTFGSGTRLTVV.

CDR3 sequence reads: CASSPRGRGQETQYF. CDR3 DNA sequence: TGTGCCAGCAGCCCCCGGGGCCGGGGGCAAGAGACCCAGTACTTC. The chain couples TRBV3-1 (or the pseudogene TRBV3-2) to TRBJ2-5; the D gene is possibly TRBD2 (6 bases). Trimming took 4 bases from V and 2 from J, leaving 14 bases between them. CDR3 length: 15 residues. CDR1 and CDR2 from the germline V gene are LGHDT and YNNKEL (reference sequence).

V gene TRBV5-6 combines with J gene TRBJ2-1, with TRBD1 matching over 8 bases. CDR1 and CDR2 (germline): SGHDT, YYEEEE. The junction had 15 bases not matched to a gene; V was cut back by 6 bases and J by 7 bases. The CDR3 totals 16 residues. The CDR3 region is CASTPGGDRQSNEQFF. Written as DNA, the CDR3 is TGTGCCAGCACTCCTGGTGGGGACAGGCAAAGTAATGAGCAGTTCTTC.

This chain uses TRBV5-1 with TRBJ1-3, with D maybe TRBD1 (6 bases). Germline V gives CDR1 SGHRS, CDR2 YFSETQ. The ends were cut back, 0 bases at V and 2 bases at J, with 9 bases in the middle. CDR3 length equals 15 residues. The CDR3 DNA reads as TGCGCCAGCAGCTTGGACAGGGTTACTGGAAACACCATATATTTT. This codes for CASSLDRVTGNTIYF.

This sequence joins TRBV7-2 and TRBJ2-7, with 9 bases lining up with TRBD2. The CDR3 sequence is 15 residues long. The germline V gene encodes CDR1 SGHTA and CDR2 FQGNSA. Trimming removed 7 bases from V and 0 bases from J; junction bases left unmatched: 7. This CDR3 is CASMTSGPASYEQYF. The CDR3 bases are TGTGCCAGCATGACTAGCGGCCCAGCCTCCTACGAGCAGTACTTC.

The V and J genes are TRBV25-1 and TRBJ2-5; D possibly corresponds to TRBD1 (6 bases). The CDR3 has 13 residues. Germline V gives CDR1 MGHDK, CDR2 SYGVNS. V lost 4 bases, J lost 3 bases, and 9 bases lay in between. The CDR3 sequence is CASSVGGKETQYF. The CDR3 DNA sequence: TGTGCCAGCAGTGTAGGGGGTAAAGAGACCCAGTACTTC.

The chain has TRBV6-2 or TRBV6-3 and TRBJ2-5; 10 bases fit TRBD2. The CDR3 is 18 amino acids. Per the germline V gene, CDR1 is MNHEY and CDR2 is SVGEGT. Trimming cost V 2 bases and J 4 bases; bases outside gene matches: 13. CDR3 DNA: TGTGCCAGCAGTTACCCACTTACCGGACTAGCGGCCCGAGAGACCCAGTACTTC. Protein product: CASSYPLTGLAARETQYF.

CDR3 coding DNA: TGTGCCAGTAGTTTACAGGGGTATCAGCCCCAGCATTTT. Residues: CASSLQGYQPQHF. The gene calls are TRBV19 and TRBJ1-5; 7 nucleotides line up with TRBD1. The trim removed 5 bases at V and 5 bases at J, leaving 3 bases unmatched. Per the germline V gene, CDR1 is LNHDA and CDR2 is SQIVND (reference sequence). The CDR3 has 13 amino acids.

The chain recombines TRBV19 with TRBJ1-5; D gene unclear. The CDR3 is 14 residues long. Germline CDR1 reads LNHDA; CDR2 reads SQIVND (reference sequence). V was cut by 3 bases and J by 3 bases, with 9 bases left in between. The CDR3 sequence is CASSIETVNQPQHF. For the CDR3, the DNA is TGTGCCAGTAGTATCGAAACAGTCAATCAGCCCCAGCATTTT.

The chain has TRBV4-2 and TRBJ2-7; 8 nucleotides line up with TRBD2. Per the germline V gene, CDR1 is LGHNA and CDR2 is YNFKEQ. The CDR3 sequence is 14 residues long. With V trimmed by 9 bases and J by 6 bases, 13 bases remained unmatched. CDR3 sequence: CASMLTGGLGEQYF. The CDR3 DNA follows: TGTGCCAGTATGCTAACGGGAGGGCTGGGCGAGCAGTACTTC.